The T cell receptor (beta chain) under discussion was sequenced for a study of identical twins. Findings and caveats of the study: One should note that invariant MAIT and iNKT cells could partly confound zero-insertion analyses. Beta clonotypes that were abundant in cord blood contained fewer insertions, a pattern absent from memory repertoires.

CDR1 is LGHNA, CDR2 YNFKEQ, per germline. This CDR3 has 16 amino acids. V trimming: 0 bases; J trimming: 0 bases; junction bases outside the gene matches: 2. This clonotype was found a few times. Its matching antigen is unknown. Template switching, a step in the protocol, added a universal primer site, and cDNA carried unique molecular identifiers. TCRdb reprocessed the 5' RACE reads via MiXCR and lists one record per CDR3 protein. Of under 1 million distinct CDR3 sequences listed, approximately 13% are singletons. These sequences were also reported in another study, on yellow fever vaccine responses in identical twins.

J is TRBJ1-5 and V is TRBV4-2, with 7 bases that match TRBD1. The source of this sequence is a woman younger than 30 in good health. Sample: PBMCs. CDR3 residues: CASSQDYRGSNQPQHF. Here the CDR3 DNA reads TGTGCCAGCAGCCAAGATTACAGGGGTAGCAATCAGCCCCAGCATTTT.